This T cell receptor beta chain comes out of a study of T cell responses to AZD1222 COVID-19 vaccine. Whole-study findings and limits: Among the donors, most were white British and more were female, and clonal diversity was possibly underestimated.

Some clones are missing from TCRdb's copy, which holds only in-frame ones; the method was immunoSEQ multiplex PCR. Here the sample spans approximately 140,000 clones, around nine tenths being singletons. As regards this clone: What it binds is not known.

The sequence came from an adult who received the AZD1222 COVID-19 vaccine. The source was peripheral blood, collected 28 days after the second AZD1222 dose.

The CDR3 region has the DNA TGTGCCAGCAGGGAGACTAGCGGGAGGGGAAATGAGCAGTTCTTC. Amino acids: CASRETSGRGNEQFF. V and J are TRBV2 and TRBJ2-1; 14 nucleotides agree with TRBD2. V lost 6 bases to trimming and J lost 7 bases; unmatched junction nucleotides: 5. This CDR3 is 15 amino acids long. CDR1 SNHLY and CDR2 FYNNEI come from the germline V gene.